The 30 T cell receptor beta chains below were found in one sample sequenced in a study of technical replicates of blood from a few donors. The data were produced by immunoSEQ multiplex PCR, yet TCRdb's version contains in-frame clones alone and is incomplete. The sample records under 90,000 clones, approximately 96% being singletons. The sequenced material came from T cells isolated from PBMCs. Source of these receptors: a human donor in good health.

The rearrangement links TRBV6-1 to TRBJ2-1, with 10 bases aligning to TRBD1. The CDR3 spans 15 residues. V lost 7 bases and J lost 2; bases outside the gene matches: 5. Germline values: CDR1 MNHNS, CDR2 SASEGT. The CDR3 DNA follows: TGTGCCAGCAAATCGGGGACAGGGGCCTACAATGAGCAGTTCTTC. It is translated as CASKSGTGAYNEQFF.

The V and J genes are TRBV5-4 and TRBJ2-2; 7 bases fit TRBD1. Germline V gives CDR1 SGHNT, CDR2 YYREEE (reference sequence). V lost 3 bases, J lost 7 bases, and 6 bases stayed unmatched. There are 14 residues in the CDR3. The CDR3 reads CASSWGQSGGELFF. The CDR3 DNA is TGTGCCAGCAGCTGGGGACAGTCGGGCGGGGAGCTGTTTTTT.

This clone has just one count. The rearrangement joins TRBV5-1 to TRBJ2-2, with TRBD1 as a possible D gene (6 bases). V lost 3 bases and J 4 bases, leaving 16 bases between the germline ends. The germline gives CDR1 SGHRS, CDR2 YFSETQ. This CDR3 comprises 16 residues. The CDR3 nucleotides read TGCGCCAGCAGCTCTCCGGGACACCTGTCCACCGGGGAGCTGTTTTTT. It translates to CASSSPGHLSTGELFF.

The chain has TRBV11-2 and TRBJ1-2, with TRBD1 matching 9 bases. V was pared by 4 bases and J by 14 bases, with 8 bases of the junction left unmatched. The CDR3 has 12 residues. The germline V gene has CDR1 SGHAT and CDR2 FQNNGV. The CDR3 sequence: CASSSNLQGATF. In DNA form, the CDR3 reads TGTGCCAGCAGCTCCAACCTACAGGGGGCAACCTTC.

The chain recombines TRBV5-1 with TRBJ1-1, with 7 bases fitting TRBD1. The CDR3 spans 14 residues. Looked up from germline, CDR1 is SGHRS and CDR2 is YFSETQ. Trimming took 2 bases from V and 0 from J; bases not matched to a gene: 1. CDR3 amino acids: CASSFDRVNTEAFF. The CDR3 DNA reads TGCGCCAGCAGCTTCGACAGGGTGAACACTGAAGCTTTCTTT.

The rearrangement links TRBV9 to TRBJ1-3; TRBD1 is a possible D gene (6 bases). This CDR3 region has 16 residues. Germline CDR1 and CDR2: SGDLS and YYNGEE. Trimming removed 0 bases from V and 0 bases from J, with 10 bases in between. The CDR3 region is CASSVATGISGNTIYF. The CDR3 DNA is TGTGCCAGCAGCGTAGCCACAGGGATCTCTGGAAACACCATATATTTT. Together with reference TRBV9 and TRBJ1-3, the CDR3 gives the full variable domain: DSGVTQTPKHLITATGQRVTLRCSPRSGDLSVYWYQQSLDQGLQFLIQYYNGEERAKGNILERFSAQQFPDLHSELNLSSLELGDSALYFCASSVATGISGNTIYFGEGSWLTVV.

The V and J genes are TRBV4-2 and TRBJ1-2; 11 bases match TRBD1. Looked up from germline, CDR1 is LGHNA and CDR2 is YNFKEQ. The CDR3 has 17 residues. V lost 2 bases to trimming and J lost 3 bases; unmatched junction nucleotides: 8. In nucleotides, the CDR3 is TGTGCCAGCAGCCAACCCGTGGGGGGACAGGGGGACTATGGCTACACCTTC. Translated, it gives CASSQPVGGQGDYGYTF.

The V gene is TRBV9, the J gene TRBJ2-7, with 7 bases matching TRBD1. Germline V lookup: CDR1 SGDLS, CDR2 YYNGEE. V dropped 2 bases and J dropped 0; count of bases not matched to a gene: 2. The CDR3 is 14 amino acids. CDR3 amino acids: CASSVTGDSYEQYF. CDR3 coding DNA: TGTGCCAGCAGCGTCACAGGGGACTCCTACGAGCAGTACTTC.

The V gene is TRBV6-1, the J gene TRBJ2-7, with TRBD1 matching 8 bases. J lost 4 bases, V lost 6 bases, and 11 bases had no gene match. CDR3 length: 15 residues. The germline CDR1 and CDR2 sequences are MNHNS and SASEGT. This CDR3 is CASRYTGTGVYEQYF. The CDR3, as DNA: TGTGCCAGCAGATACACCGGGACAGGCGTATACGAGCAGTACTTC.

The chain is built from TRBV29-1 and TRBJ2-6; TRBD2 might be the D (5 bases). The V gene lost 5 bases and the J gene lost 4 bases, with 12 bases spanning the gap. Germline CDR1 reads SQVTM; CDR2 reads ANQGSEA. This CDR3 contains 14 residues. The CDR3 sequence: CSVQSGEGANVLTF. The CDR3 nucleotides read TGCAGCGTTCAGTCCGGGGAAGGGGCCAACGTCCTGACTTTC.

The chain links TRBV2 to TRBJ1-1; 8 bases are a match to TRBD1. CDR1 SNHLY and CDR2 FYNNEI come from the germline V gene. Trimming took 7 bases from V and 2 from J; bases not matched to a gene: 6. The CDR3 has 14 residues. CDR3 region: CASIPTGGNTEAFF. In DNA form, the CDR3 reads TGTGCCAGCATCCCCACAGGGGGTAACACTGAAGCTTTCTTT.

This chain links TRBV7-8 with TRBJ1-1, with no clear D. Between the trimmed V and J ends, which lost 1 base and 5 bases, there was a span of 11 bases. The CDR3 is 14 amino acids. The germline CDR1 and CDR2 sequences are SGHVS and FQNEAQ. In DNA, the CDR3 is TGTGCCAGCAGCTTAGTCGCCCGGGAGACTGAAGCTTTCTTT. Its translation is CASSLVARETEAFF.

This clone was observed once. The chain employs TRBV5-1 and TRBJ1-1; 8 bases align to TRBD1. V lost 4 bases and J lost 4; bases outside the gene matches: 12. Germline values: CDR1 SGHRS, CDR2 YFSETQ. The CDR3 consists of 16 residues. The CDR3 DNA reads as TGCGCCAGCAGCATACAAACGACAGGGGCTGGCACTGAAGCTTTCTTT. Its protein is CASSIQTTGAGTEAFF.

This chain joins TRBV28 and TRBJ1-6, with a tentative D call TRBD1 (5 bases). Germline V gene sequence: CDR1 MDHEN, CDR2 SYDVKM. CDR3 size: 17 residues. The V end lost 8 bases, the J end lost 2 bases, and 19 bases lay between the germline ends. The CDR3: CASDFAGGNTYNSPLHF. For the CDR3, the DNA is TGTGCCAGCGACTTCGCGGGGGGGAATACCTATAATTCACCCCTCCACTTT.

The chain is built from TRBV4-2 and TRBJ2-3, with TRBD2 matching 8 bases. This CDR3 has 15 amino acids. Germline CDR1 LGHNA, CDR2 YNFKEQ. With V trimmed by 1 base and J by 6 bases, 6 bases remained unmatched. This chain's CDR3 is CASSQGGAGDDTQYF. The CDR3 DNA reads as TGTGCCAGCAGCCAAGGTGGAGCGGGGGATGATACGCAGTATTTT.

The genes are TRBV5-6 and TRBJ2-5, with 7 bases aligning to TRBD2. CDR3 length: 16 amino acids. Germline assignment: CDR1 SGHDT and CDR2 YYEEEE. The J segment lost 0 bases and the V segment lost 0 bases, leaving 5 bases of the junction unmatched. DNA of the CDR3: TGTGCCAGCAGCTTGGAGACCGGGGGGTACCAAGAGACCCAGTACTTC. Translation: CASSLETGGYQETQYF.

V is TRBV18 and J is TRBJ2-2, with 8 bases lining up with TRBD1. The germline V gene has CDR1 KGHSH and CDR2 LQKENI. The V segment lost 2 bases and the J segment 6 bases; nucleotides outside the gene matches: 8. The CDR3 contains 16 residues. This CDR3 reads CASSPSSGQGAGELFF. In nucleotides, the CDR3 is TGTGCCAGCTCACCATCGTCTGGACAGGGTGCCGGGGAGCTGTTTTTT.

The chain links TRBV5-6 to TRBJ2-5; 7 nucleotides match TRBD2. The V gene's germline CDR1 is SGHDT and CDR2 YYEEEE. The CDR3 totals 14 residues. V shed 4 bases and J 5 bases; nucleotides not matched to a gene: 8. Here the CDR3 DNA reads TGTGCCAGCAGCACCCGGACTAGTCAGGAGACCCAGTACTTC. Protein: CASSTRTSQETQYF.

In this sample, this clone turned up once. The chain combines TRBV6-5 with TRBJ1-1; TRBD1 is a possible D gene (5 bases). V lost 4 bases, J lost 2 bases, and 8 bases lay in between. Germline V gene lookup returns CDR1 MNHEY and CDR2 SVGAGI. The CDR3 extends over 13 amino acids. CDR3 sequence reads: CASSSTVNTEAFF. Written as DNA, the CDR3 is TGTGCCAGCAGTTCGACAGTTAACACTGAAGCTTTCTTT.

The chain uses TRBV6-5 and TRBJ2-3; 10 bases align to TRBD2. CDR1 is MNHEY and CDR2 is SVGAGI in the germline V gene. The V and J ends lost 4 bases and 4 bases, in that order; junction bases with no gene match: 2. The CDR3 runs 14 residues. This chain's CDR3 is CASSSGLAADTQYF. CDR3 coding DNA: TGTGCCAGCAGTTCCGGACTAGCGGCAGATACGCAGTATTTT.

The chain has TRBV5-1 and TRBJ2-1, with D perhaps matching TRBD1 (6 bases). The CDR3 sequence is 15 residues long. V was trimmed by 3 bases and J by 0 bases, leaving 10 bases between them. Germline V gene sequence: CDR1 SGHRS, CDR2 YFSETQ. CDR3 sequence: CASSSWDNSYNEQFF. CDR3 in DNA: TGCGCCAGCAGCTCGTGGGACAACTCCTACAATGAGCAGTTCTTC.

This chain joins TRBV5-6 and TRBJ2-7; tentative D call: TRBD2 (5 bases). The CDR3 contains 14 residues. Trimming shortened V by 0 bases and J by 0 bases, and 7 bases separated the two germline ends. Per germline, CDR1 SGHDT and CDR2 YYEEEE. The CDR3 DNA is TGTGCCAGCAGCTTGGCTGGGAGCTCCTACGAGCAGTACTTC. Translating it yields CASSLAGSSYEQYF. Together with reference TRBV5-6 and TRBJ2-7, the CDR3 gives the full variable domain: DAGVTQSPTHLIKTRGQQVTLRCSPKSGHDTVSWYQQALGQGPQFIFQYYEEEERQRGNFPDRFSGHQFPNYSSELNVNALLLGDSALYLCASSLAGSSYEQYFGPGTRLTVT.

The count of this clone is one. The chain recombines TRBV6-6 with TRBJ1-1, with 7 nucleotides matching TRBD1. This CDR3 comprises 14 residues. V was pared by 4 bases and J by 4 bases, with 6 bases of the junction left unmatched. Germline CDR1 MNHNY, CDR2 SVGAGI (reference sequence). CDR3 DNA: TGTGCCAGCAGTTTAGACAGGGTTGGCACTGAAGCTTTCTTT. It codes for CASSLDRVGTEAFF.

The V and J genes are TRBV7-6 and TRBJ2-3, with D possibly being TRBD1 (5 bases). Trimming stripped 5 bases from V and 2 bases from J, with 17 bases between. CDR1 and CDR2 (germline): SGHVS, FNYEAQ. The CDR3 loop spans 16 amino acids. The CDR3 DNA is TGTGCCAGCAGCCCGGGCCAGGGCAGATTCACAGATACGCAGTATTTT. Translating gives CASSPGQGRFTDTQYF.

J is TRBJ2-3 and V is TRBV13; 7 bases match TRBD1. The CDR3 covers 15 residues. The junction had 5 bases not matched to a gene; V was cut back by 4 bases and J by 1 base. Germline CDR1 and CDR2: PRHDT and FYEKMQ (reference sequence). This chain's CDR3 is CASSSRQGGTDTQYF. The CDR3 DNA reads TGTGCCAGCAGCTCCCGACAGGGAGGCACAGATACGCAGTATTTT.

V and J are TRBV6-5 and TRBJ2-5; 9 bases line up with TRBD2. The V segment lost 0 bases and the J segment 1 base; nucleotides outside the gene matches: 3. Germline V gene data show CDR1 as MNHEY and CDR2 as SVGAGI. This CDR3 has 16 amino acids. This chain's CDR3 is CASSYSSGRLQETQYF. In DNA, the CDR3 is TGTGCCAGCAGTTACTCTAGCGGGAGACTCCAAGAGACCCAGTACTTC.

For this clone: No conserved phenylalanine or tryptophan ends this CDR3, so it is likely a read error. The chain carries TRBV6-1 and TRBJ2-7; D is perhaps TRBD1 (6 bases). Germline V CDR1 and CDR2: MNHNS, SASEGT. The CDR3 has 15 amino acids. With 0 bases removed from V and 2 bases from J, the gap between germline ends came to 11 bases. CDR3 protein: CASSEAQDRAYEQYL. In DNA, the CDR3 is TGTGCCAGCAGTGAAGCCCAGGACAGAGCCTACGAGCAGTACCTC.

The rearrangement links TRBV30 to TRBJ2-3; perhaps TRBD2 as D (5 bases). Trimming took off 4 bases at V and 0 bases at J, with 17 bases between the two ends. The length of the CDR3 is 16 residues. Germline values: CDR1 GTSNPN, CDR2 SVGIG (reference sequence). This CDR3 is CAWKVPDSSSTDTQYF. The CDR3 DNA reads TGTGCCTGGAAGGTCCCGGACTCTTCTAGCACAGATACGCAGTATTTT.

The rearrangement joins TRBV5-1 to TRBJ1-1, with a tentative D call TRBD1 (5 bases). CDR3 size: 13 residues. CDR1 and CDR2 (germline): SGHRS, YFSETQ. V was shortened by 1 base and J by 2 bases, with 6 bases between the two germline ends. In DNA form, the CDR3 reads TGCGCCAGCAGCTTGACAGGAAACACTGAAGCTTTCTTT. Its translation: CASSLTGNTEAFF. The full variable domain, with the rest looked up from reference TRBV5-1 and TRBJ1-1, is KAGVTQTPRYLIKTRGQQVTLSCSPISGHRSVSWYQQTPGQGLQFLFEYFSETQRNKGNFPGRFSGRQFSNSRSEMNVSTLELGDSALYLCASSLTGNTEAFFGQGTRLTVV.

The J gene is TRBJ2-1, the V gene TRBV9, with 7 bases identical to TRBD2. CDR1 and CDR2 from the germline V gene are SGDLS and YYNGEE. The CDR3 runs 14 residues. The junction had 0 bases not matched to a gene; V was cut back by 3 bases and J by 0 bases. The CDR3 nucleotides read TGTGCCAGCAGCGGGACTAGCTCCTACAATGAGCAGTTCTTC. It codes for CASSGTSSYNEQFF.